The 18 T cell receptor beta chains below come from one sample, sequenced in a study of monozygotic twins with inflammatory bowel disease. TCRdb reprocessed the 5' RACE reads and keeps a single row for each CDR3 protein, giving no DNA. This table holds around 450,000 distinct CDR3 sequences. What was sequenced was blood. These receptors came from a human donor with ulcerative colitis or Crohn's disease, or a healthy co-twin of an affected twin (not recorded which).

The chain combines TRBV12-3 or TRBV12-4 with TRBJ1-1; no DNA is available, so the TRBD1 call from TCRdb remains unchecked. The CDR3 length is 15 residues. Here the CDR3 reads CASRSQGRGDTEAFF.

The chain employs TRBV30 and TRBJ2-7. The CDR3 totals 11 residues. Germline-derived CDR1 and CDR2 are GTSNPN and SVGIG (reference sequence). The CDR3 here is CAFTASYEQYF.

The rearrangement uses TRBV24-1 and TRBJ2-2; TCRdb proposes TRBD1, but this gene call is untestable without DNA. Germline V gene sequence: CDR1 KGHDR, CDR2 SFDVKD. The CDR3 totals 18 residues. Here the CDR3 reads CATSDSLPGTGDTGELFF.

This chain joins TRBV7-2 and TRBJ2-7; without DNA, the TCRdb call of TRBD1 cannot be checked. Germline V gives CDR1 SGHTA, CDR2 FQGNSA. The CDR3 is made up of 14 amino acids. CDR3 amino acids: CASSFRDRVSEQYF.

CDR3 loop: CASRSSAGLGRTGELFF. The chain combines TRBV6-5 with TRBJ2-2; there is no DNA to check the TCRdb D call of TRBD2. This CDR3 has 17 amino acids. CDR1 is MNHEY, CDR2 SVGAGI, per germline.

The J gene is TRBJ1-1, the V gene TRBV5-1. CDR1 and CDR2 from the germline V gene are SGHRS and YFSETQ. The CDR3 extends over 15 amino acids. The CDR3 loop reads CASSLEGEGRTEAFF.

This chain connects TRBV5-6 to TRBJ1-1; TCRdb returns TRBD1, unconfirmable since there is no DNA. The CDR3 extends over 12 amino acids. Per the germline V gene, CDR1 is SGHDT and CDR2 is YYEEEE. The CDR3 loop reads CASSSGQIEAFF.

The J gene is TRBJ2-5, the V gene TRBV5-1; the TCRdb D gene call, TRBD2, has no DNA to confirm it. In germline, CDR1 is SGHRS, CDR2 YFSETQ. CDR3 length equals 16 residues. CDR3: CASSLATSGGVETQYF.

This chain uses TRBV7-2 with TRBJ1-5; TCRdb's D gene call, TRBD1, goes unchecked for lack of DNA. CDR1 is SGHTA and CDR2 is FQGNSA in the germline V gene. CDR3 length: 16 amino acids. The CDR3 loop is CASSAYGWQGGQPQHF.

This chain joins TRBV20-1 and TRBJ2-1; TCRdb calls TRBD1, which cannot be checked without DNA. Germline V gene sequence: CDR1 DFQATT, CDR2 SNEGSKA (reference sequence). CDR3 length: 16 amino acids. This CDR3 reads CSAKDRRMGRANEQFF.

The rearrangement links TRBV9 to TRBJ2-1; the TRBD1 assignment by TCRdb is unverifiable without DNA. Germline CDR1 reads SGDLS; CDR2 reads YYNGEE. The CDR3 contains 14 residues. CDR3: CASSVPGSGGEQFF.

The rearrangement uses TRBV4-1 and TRBJ2-3; TCRdb's D gene call, TRBD2, goes unchecked for lack of DNA. There are 13 residues in the CDR3. Germline V gene data show CDR1 as MGHRA and CDR2 as YSYEKL. This CDR3 reads CASRRVLTDTQYF.

The chain joins TRBV19 to TRBJ1-2. This CDR3 is built from 11 residues. The V gene's germline CDR1 is LNHDA and CDR2 SQIVND (reference sequence). The CDR3 sequence: CASGPVGGYTF.

The chain combines TRBV7-8 with TRBJ2-1. The CDR3 loop spans 12 amino acids. Looked up from germline, CDR1 is SGHVS and CDR2 is FQNEAQ. The CDR3 region is CASSPSYNEQVF.

V and J are TRBV28 and TRBJ2-1; TCRdb's assignment of TRBD2 cannot be checked, as there is no DNA. Germline CDR1 is MDHEN and CDR2 is SYDVKM. CDR3 length: 15 residues. The CDR3 loop is CASSFGLAGALEQFF.

The J gene is TRBJ1-2, the V gene TRBV20-1. The CDR3 sequence is 13 residues long. The germline V gene has CDR1 DFQATT and CDR2 SNEGSKA (reference sequence). Here the CDR3 reads CSAPTAGGGGYTF.

This chain connects TRBV5-1 to TRBJ1-6; the D call from TCRdb, TRBD1, cannot be confirmed without DNA. The CDR3 consists of 15 residues. The germline CDR1 and CDR2 sequences are SGHRS and YFSETQ. Here the CDR3 reads CASSLGTGGGSPLHF.

This chain uses TRBV5-5 with TRBJ2-3. CDR1 is SGHKS, CDR2 YYEKEE, per germline (reference sequence). The length of the CDR3 is 15 residues. The CDR3 here is CASSLLQSSTDTQYF.